This TCR beta chain was identified during a study of CD8+ T cells in alopecia areata (dated by TCRdb to 2016 to 2019). For the study in its entirety: In both human patients and the C3H/HeJ mouse model, the study applied high-throughput TCRbeta sequencing to look at T cell clonal expansion in alopecia areata. In humans, TCRbeta sequencing was performed on scalp tissue and on sorted CD4+ and CD8+ peripheral blood T cells from healthy controls and from patients with patchy or totalis/universalis alopecia areata. Scalp clonality was compared among normal scalp (n=4), patchy alopecia areata scalp (n=8), and alopecia totalis/universalis scalp (n=8). RNA came from the PAXgene miRNA kit for fixed scalp, the miRNeasy kit for PBMCs, and the RNeasy kit for mouse skin. TCRbeta CDR3 regions were amplified by immunoSEQ multiplex PCR with 35 Vbeta forward and 13 Jbeta reverse primers. General findings and caveats noted by the study authors: Shared TCR sequences between patients were less evident than in mice, which may be partly attributable to HLA diversity in the patient population. Compared with normal scalp, lesional scalp, particularly in alopecia totalis/universalis, had higher clonality and more expanded CD8+ clones, which suggests antigenic drive. Scalp TCR repertoire analysis is complicated because resident alphabeta T cells in normal human skin are also sequenced, whereas mouse skin is dominated by gammadelta T cells.

Trimming takes 0 bases from V and 12 bases from J, and the germline ends sit 15 bases apart. In the germline V gene, CDR1 corresponds to SGHDT and CDR2 to YYEEEE. The CDR3 contains 13 residues, cysteine and phenylalanine counted. Only the CDR3 DNA stays, 39 bases, in frame from base 1. Lesional scalp punch biopsies and peripheral blood were collected from alopecia areata patients. PBMCs were isolated by density centrifugation and stained for CD3, CD4 and CD8, after which CD4+ and CD8+ T cells were sorted on a FACSAria. Alopecia areata patients who were not treated were recruited through a multicenter biomarker study. In several patients from the biomarker study, blood CD8+ T cells were sorted further into NKG2D-low and NKG2D-high fractions. Library preparation was by the immunoSEQ multiplex PCR assay. For TCR sequencing, RNA was extracted from every sample and reverse transcribed into cDNA to serve as template. First-strand cDNA was synthesized using SuperScript III with a 2:1 mix of oligo-dT and random hexamers. A synthetic immune receptor repertoire was used to gauge amplification bias, and whatever bias remained was removed computationally. In the authors' own workflow: Raw reads were preprocessed to remove errors, and CDR3 was defined by IMGT conventions from the conserved cysteine to phenylalanine. Clonality was computed as 1 minus the Shannon entropy, with the entropy normalized by log2 of the number of productive unique TCRs. Whether each scalp clone was CD4 or CD8 was inferred by checking scalp TCRbeta sequences against the CD4 and CD8 repertoires from sorted blood. TCRdb's version of the immuneACCESS table is confined to in-frame rearrangements and falls short of the full clone set. An unresolved V gene accounts for under half of the shortfall where checked; the remainder is of unknown origin. V, J and clone size are taken as reported in that table, and D and trimming were inferred from the DNA itself. This sample comprises about 64,000 clones, roughly 40% of them detected only once. The top ten clones comprise just over 50% of the sample.

Turning to this clone: This receptor's antigen is unknown. Base qualities are not at hand, and no much larger clone is one base apart.

This receptor was taken from a human donor with alopecia areata. The sample taken for sequencing was NKG2D-low CD8+ T cells sorted from blood. This specimen's cell subset or site label, per the study, means: sorted CD8+ NKG2D-low blood T cells. The sequence joins TRBV5-6 to TRBJ2-5; the D gene assignment is ambiguous. The nucleotide sequence reads as follows: TGTGCCAGCAGCTTGGGGTACCCTTCGCTAGAGTACTTC. Translated, this is CASSLGYPSLEYF.